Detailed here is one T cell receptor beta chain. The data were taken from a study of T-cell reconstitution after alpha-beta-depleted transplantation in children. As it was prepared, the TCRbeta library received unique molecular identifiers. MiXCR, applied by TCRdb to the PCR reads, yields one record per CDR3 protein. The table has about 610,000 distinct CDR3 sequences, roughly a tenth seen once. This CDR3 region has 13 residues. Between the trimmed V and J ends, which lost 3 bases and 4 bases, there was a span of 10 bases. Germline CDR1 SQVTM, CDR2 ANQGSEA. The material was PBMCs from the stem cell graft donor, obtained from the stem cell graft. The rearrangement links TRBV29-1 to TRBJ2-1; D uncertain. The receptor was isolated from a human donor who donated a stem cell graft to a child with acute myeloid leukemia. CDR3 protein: CSVDIASYNEQFF. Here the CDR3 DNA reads TGCAGCGTTGATATTGCTTCTTACAATGAGCAGTTCTTC.